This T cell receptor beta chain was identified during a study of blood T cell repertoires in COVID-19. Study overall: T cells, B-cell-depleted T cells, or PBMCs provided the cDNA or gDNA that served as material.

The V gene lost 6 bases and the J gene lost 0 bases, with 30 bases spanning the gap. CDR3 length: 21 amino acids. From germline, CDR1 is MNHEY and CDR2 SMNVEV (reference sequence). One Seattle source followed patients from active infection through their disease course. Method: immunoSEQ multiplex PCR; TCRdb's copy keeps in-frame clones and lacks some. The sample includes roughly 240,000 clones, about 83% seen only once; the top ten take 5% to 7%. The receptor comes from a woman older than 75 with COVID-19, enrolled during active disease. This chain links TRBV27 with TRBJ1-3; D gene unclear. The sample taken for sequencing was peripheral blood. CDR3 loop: CASRRAGLTVPCLNSGNTIYF. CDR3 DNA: TGTGCCAGCAGGCGGGCCGGTCTAACTGTACCTTGCTTAAACTCTGGAAACACCATATATTTT.